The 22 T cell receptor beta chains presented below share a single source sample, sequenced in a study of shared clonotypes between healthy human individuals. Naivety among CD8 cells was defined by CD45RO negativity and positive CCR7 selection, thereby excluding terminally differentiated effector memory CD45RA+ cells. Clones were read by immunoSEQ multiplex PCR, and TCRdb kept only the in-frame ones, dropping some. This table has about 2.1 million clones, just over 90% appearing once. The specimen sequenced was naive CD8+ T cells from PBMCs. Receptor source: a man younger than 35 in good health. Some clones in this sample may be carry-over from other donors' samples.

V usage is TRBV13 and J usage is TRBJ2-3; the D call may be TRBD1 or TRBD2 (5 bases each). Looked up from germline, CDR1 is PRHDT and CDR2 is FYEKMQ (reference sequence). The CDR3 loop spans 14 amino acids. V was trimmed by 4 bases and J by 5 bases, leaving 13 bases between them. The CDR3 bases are TGTGCCAGCAGCTCCCAGGGAGCGGTAGATACGCAGTATTTT. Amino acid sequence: CASSSQGAVDTQYF.

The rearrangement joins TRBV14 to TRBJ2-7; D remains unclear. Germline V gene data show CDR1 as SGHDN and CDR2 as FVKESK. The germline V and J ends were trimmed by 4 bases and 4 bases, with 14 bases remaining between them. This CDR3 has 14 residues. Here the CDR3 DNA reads TGTGCCAGCAGCCCCCGAAACTACAGATACGAGCAGTACTTC. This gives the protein CASSPRNYRYEQYF.

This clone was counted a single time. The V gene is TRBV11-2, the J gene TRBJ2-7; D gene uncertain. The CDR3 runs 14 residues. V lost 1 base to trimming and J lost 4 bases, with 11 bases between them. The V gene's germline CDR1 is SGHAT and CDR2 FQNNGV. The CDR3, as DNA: TGTGCCAGCAGCTTAGCTGCTCAGGTGTACGAGCAGTACTTC. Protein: CASSLAAQVYEQYF.

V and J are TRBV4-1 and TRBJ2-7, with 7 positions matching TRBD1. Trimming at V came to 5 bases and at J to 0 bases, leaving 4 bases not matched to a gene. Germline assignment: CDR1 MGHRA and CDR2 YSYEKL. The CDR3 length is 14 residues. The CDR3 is CASSSRDSSYEQYF. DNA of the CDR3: TGCGCCAGCAGCTCTCGGGACAGCTCCTACGAGCAGTACTTC.

CDR3 in DNA: TGCGCCAGCAGCCGCGGCGGGCTTAATGAGCAGTTCTTC. Its translation is CASSRGGLNEQFF. The chain uses TRBV4-3 and TRBJ2-1, with a weak D call TRBD2 (5 bases). V dropped 4 bases and J dropped 7 bases, with 11 bases sitting between them. The CDR3 length is 13 residues. Germline CDR1 is LGHNA and CDR2 is YSLEER.

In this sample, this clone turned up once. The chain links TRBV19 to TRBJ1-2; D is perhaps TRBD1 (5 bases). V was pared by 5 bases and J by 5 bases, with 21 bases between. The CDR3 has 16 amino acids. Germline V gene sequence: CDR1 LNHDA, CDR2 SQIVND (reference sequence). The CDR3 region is CASSPDIPTGPYGYTF. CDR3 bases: TGTGCCAGTAGTCCCGATATCCCTACAGGACCTTATGGCTACACCTTC.

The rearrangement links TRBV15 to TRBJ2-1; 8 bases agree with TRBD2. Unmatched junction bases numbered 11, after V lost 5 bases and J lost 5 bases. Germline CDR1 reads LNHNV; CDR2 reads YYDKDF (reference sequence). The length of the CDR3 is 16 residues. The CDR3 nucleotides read TGTGCCACCAGCGAGATTAGCGGGATACGGGACAATGAGCAGTTCTTC. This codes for CATSEISGIRDNEQFF.

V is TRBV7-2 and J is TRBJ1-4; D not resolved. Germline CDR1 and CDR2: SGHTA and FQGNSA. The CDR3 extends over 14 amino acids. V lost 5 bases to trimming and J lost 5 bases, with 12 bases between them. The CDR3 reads CASSPPGRNEKLFF. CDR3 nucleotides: TGTGCCAGCAGCCCCCCCGGGCGGAATGAAAAACTGTTTTTT.

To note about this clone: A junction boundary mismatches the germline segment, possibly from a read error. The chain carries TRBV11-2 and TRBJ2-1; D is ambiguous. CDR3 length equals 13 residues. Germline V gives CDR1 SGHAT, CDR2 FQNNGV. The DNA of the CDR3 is TGTGCCAGCAACTTAGCCCGCCGCTATGAGCAGTTCTTC. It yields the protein CASNLARRYEQFF.

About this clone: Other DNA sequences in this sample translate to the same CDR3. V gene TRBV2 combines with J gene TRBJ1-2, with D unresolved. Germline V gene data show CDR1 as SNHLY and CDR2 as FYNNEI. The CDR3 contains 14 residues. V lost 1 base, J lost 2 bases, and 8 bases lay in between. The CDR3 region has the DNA TGTGCCAGCAGTGAAGTCGGGGTAAACTATGGCTACACCTTC. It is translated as CASSEVGVNYGYTF.

The CDR3 protein is CASSPPTSIHEQYF. The CDR3 DNA follows: TGTGCCAGCAGCCCTCCGACTAGCATCCACGAGCAGTACTTC. The V call is TRBV7-9, the J call TRBJ2-7, with TRBD2 identical over 7 bases. V lost 5 bases to trimming and J lost 5 bases; unmatched junction nucleotides: 9. Looked up from germline, CDR1 is SEHNR and CDR2 is FQNEAQ (reference sequence). The CDR3 contains 14 residues.

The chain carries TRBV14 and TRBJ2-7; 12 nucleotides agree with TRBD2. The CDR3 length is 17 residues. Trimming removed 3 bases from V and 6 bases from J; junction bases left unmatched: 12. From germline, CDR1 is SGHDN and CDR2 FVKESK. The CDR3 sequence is CASSHRLAGVGGSEQYF. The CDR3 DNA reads TGTGCCAGCAGCCACCGACTAGCGGGAGTAGGGGGAAGCGAGCAGTACTTC. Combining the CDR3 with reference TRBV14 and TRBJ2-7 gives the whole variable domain EAGVTQFPSHSVIEKGQTVTLRCDPISGHDNLYWYRRVMGKEIKFLLHFVKESKQDESGMPNNRFLAERTGGTYSTLKVQPAELEDSGVYFCASSHRLAGVGGSEQYFGPGTRLTVT.

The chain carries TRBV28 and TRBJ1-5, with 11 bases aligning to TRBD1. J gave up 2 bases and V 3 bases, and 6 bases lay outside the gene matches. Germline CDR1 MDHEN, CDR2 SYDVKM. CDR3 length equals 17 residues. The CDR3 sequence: CASSFGQGAFRNQPQHF. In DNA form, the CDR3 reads TGTGCCAGCAGTTTTGGACAGGGGGCGTTTCGCAATCAGCCCCAGCATTTT.

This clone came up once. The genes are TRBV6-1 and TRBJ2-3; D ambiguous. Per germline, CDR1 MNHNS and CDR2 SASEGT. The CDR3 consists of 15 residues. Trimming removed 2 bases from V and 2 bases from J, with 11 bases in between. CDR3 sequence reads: CASSEWGPHTDTQYF. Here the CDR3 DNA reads TGTGCCAGCAGTGAATGGGGTCCTCACACAGATACGCAGTATTTT.

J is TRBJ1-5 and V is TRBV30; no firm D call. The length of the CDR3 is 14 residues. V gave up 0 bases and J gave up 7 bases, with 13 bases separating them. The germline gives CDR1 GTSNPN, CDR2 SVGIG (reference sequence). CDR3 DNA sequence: TGTGCCTGGAGTGTTCGGGGATCCTCCCAGCCCCAGCATTTT. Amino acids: CAWSVRGSSQPQHF.

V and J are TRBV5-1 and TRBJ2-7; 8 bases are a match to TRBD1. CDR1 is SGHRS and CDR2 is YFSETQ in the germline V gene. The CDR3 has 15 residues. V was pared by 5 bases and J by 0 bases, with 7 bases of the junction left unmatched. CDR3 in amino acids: CASRLTGASSYEQYF. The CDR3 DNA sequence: TGCGCCAGCAGATTGACAGGGGCTAGCTCCTACGAGCAGTACTTC.

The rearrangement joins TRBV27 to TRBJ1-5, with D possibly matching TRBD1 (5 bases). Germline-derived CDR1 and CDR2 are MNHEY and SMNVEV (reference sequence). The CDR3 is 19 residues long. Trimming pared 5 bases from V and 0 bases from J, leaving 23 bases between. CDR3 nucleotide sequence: TGTGCCAGCAGTCCAGCGTCCCCCCACAGGCCTTATAGCAATCAGCCCCAGCATTTT. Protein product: CASSPASPHRPYSNQPQHF.

CDR3: CASSVPGHEQFF. CDR3 in DNA: TGTGCCAGCAGCGTCCCGGGGCATGAGCAGTTCTTC. This chain joins TRBV11-2 and TRBJ2-1; the D gene could be TRBD1 or TRBD2 (5 bases each). This CDR3 has 12 amino acids. Trimming stripped 5 bases from V and 8 bases from J, with 10 bases between. Germline V lookup: CDR1 SGHAT, CDR2 FQNNGV. Together with reference TRBV11-2 and TRBJ2-1, the CDR3 gives the full variable domain: EAGVAQSPRYKIIEKRQSVAFWCNPISGHATLYWYQQILGQGPKLLIQFQNNGVVDDSQLPKDRFSAERLKGVDSTLKIQPAKLEDSAVYLCASSVPGHEQFFGPGTRLTVL.

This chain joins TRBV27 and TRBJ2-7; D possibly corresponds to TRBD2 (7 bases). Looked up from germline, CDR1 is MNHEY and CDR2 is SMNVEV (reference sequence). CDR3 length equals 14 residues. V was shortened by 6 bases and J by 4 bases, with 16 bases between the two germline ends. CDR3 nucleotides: TGTGCCAGCAGCATTCAAGGGGGGGGTTACGAGCAGTACTTC. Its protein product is CASSIQGGGYEQYF.

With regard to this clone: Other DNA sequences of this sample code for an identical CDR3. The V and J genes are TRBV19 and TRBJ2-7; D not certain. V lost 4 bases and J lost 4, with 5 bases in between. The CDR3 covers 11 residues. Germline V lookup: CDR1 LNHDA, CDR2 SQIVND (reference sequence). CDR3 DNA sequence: TGTGCCAGTAGTAGAGGTTACGAGCAGTACTTC. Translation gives CASSRGYEQYF.

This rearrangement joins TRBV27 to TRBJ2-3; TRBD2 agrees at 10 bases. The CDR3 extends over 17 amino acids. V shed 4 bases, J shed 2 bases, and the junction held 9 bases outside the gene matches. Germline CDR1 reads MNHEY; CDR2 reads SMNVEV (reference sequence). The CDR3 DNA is TGTGCCAGCAGTTCGCTCGGACTAGCGGTGAACACAGATACGCAGTATTTT. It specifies CASSSLGLAVNTDTQYF.

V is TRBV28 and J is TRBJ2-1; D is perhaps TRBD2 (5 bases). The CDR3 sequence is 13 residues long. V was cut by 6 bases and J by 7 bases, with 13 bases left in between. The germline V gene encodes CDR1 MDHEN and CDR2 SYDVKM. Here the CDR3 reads CASRESGENEQFF. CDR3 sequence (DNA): TGTGCCAGCAGGGAGTCCGGGGAGAATGAGCAGTTCTTC.